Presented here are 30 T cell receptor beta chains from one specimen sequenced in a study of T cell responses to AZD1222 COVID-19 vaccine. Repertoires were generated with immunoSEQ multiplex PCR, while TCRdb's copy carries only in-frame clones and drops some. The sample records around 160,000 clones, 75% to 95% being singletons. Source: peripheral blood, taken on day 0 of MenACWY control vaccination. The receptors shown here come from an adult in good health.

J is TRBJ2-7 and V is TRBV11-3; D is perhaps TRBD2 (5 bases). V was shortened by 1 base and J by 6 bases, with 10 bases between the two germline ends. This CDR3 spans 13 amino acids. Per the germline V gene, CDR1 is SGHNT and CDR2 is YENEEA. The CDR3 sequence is CASSLGRGREQYF. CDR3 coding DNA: TGTGCCAGCAGCTTAGGTAGAGGGCGCGAGCAGTACTTC.

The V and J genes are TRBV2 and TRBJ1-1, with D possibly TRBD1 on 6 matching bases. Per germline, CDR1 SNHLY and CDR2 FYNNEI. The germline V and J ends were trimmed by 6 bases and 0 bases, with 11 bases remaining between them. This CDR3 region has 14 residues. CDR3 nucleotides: TGTGCCAGCAGCTGGGACACCTTGAACACTGAAGCTTTCTTT. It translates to CASSWDTLNTEAFF. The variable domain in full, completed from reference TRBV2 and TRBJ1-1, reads EPEVTQTPSHQVTQMGQEVILRCVPISNHLYFYWYRQILGQKVEFLVSFYNNEISEKSEIFDDQFSVERPDGSNFTLKIRSTKLEDSAMYFCASSWDTLNTEAFFGQGTRLTVV.

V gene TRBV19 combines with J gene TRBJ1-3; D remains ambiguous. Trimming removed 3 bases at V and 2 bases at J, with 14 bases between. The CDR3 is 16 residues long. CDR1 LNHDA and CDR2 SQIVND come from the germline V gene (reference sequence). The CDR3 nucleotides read TGTGCCAGTAGTATGGGCCCACTGGTCACTGGAAACACCATATATTTT. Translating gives CASSMGPLVTGNTIYF. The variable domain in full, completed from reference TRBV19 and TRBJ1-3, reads DGGITQSPKYLFRKEGQNVTLSCEQNLNHDAMYWYRQDPGQGLRLIYYSQIVNDFQKGDIAEGYSVSREKKESFPLTVTSAQKNPTAFYLCASSMGPLVTGNTIYFGEGSWLTVV.

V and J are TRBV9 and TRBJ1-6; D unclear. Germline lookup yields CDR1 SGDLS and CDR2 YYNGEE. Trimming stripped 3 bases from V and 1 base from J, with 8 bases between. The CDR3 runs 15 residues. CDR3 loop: CASSAPGSYNSPLHF. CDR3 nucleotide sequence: TGTGCCAGCAGCGCGCCCGGGTCCTATAATTCACCCCTCCACTTT.

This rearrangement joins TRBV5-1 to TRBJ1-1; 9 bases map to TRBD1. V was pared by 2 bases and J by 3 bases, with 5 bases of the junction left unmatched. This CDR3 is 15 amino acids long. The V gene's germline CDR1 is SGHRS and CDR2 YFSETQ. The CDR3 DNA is TGCGCCAGCAGCTTTGTGACAGGGGGAGACACTGAAGCTTTCTTT. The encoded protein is CASSFVTGGDTEAFF.

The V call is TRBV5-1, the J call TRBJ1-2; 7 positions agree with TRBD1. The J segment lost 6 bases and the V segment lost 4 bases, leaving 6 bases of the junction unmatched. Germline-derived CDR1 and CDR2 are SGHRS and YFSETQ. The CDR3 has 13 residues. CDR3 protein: CASSLGQMDGYTF. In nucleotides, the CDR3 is TGCGCCAGCAGCCTGGGACAGATGGATGGCTACACCTTC.

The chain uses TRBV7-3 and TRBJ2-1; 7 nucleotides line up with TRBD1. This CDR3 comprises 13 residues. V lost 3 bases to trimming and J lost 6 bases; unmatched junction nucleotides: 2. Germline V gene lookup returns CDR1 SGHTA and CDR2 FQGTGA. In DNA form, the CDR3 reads TGTGCCAGCAGCTTTGGGACAGTCAATGAGCAGTTCTTC. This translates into CASSFGTVNEQFF.

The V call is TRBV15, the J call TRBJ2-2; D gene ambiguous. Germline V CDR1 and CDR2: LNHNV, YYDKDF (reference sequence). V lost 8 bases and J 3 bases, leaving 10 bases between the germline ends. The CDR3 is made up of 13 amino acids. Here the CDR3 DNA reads TGTGCCACCTCCCCCATGCACACCGGGGAGCTGTTTTTT. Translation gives CATSPMHTGELFF.

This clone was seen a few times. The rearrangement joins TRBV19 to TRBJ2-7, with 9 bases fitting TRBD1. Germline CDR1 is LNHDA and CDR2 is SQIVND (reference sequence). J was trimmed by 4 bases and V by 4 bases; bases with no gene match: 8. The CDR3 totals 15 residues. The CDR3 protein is CASSTLGTGTYEQYF. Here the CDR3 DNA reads TGTGCCAGTAGTACCCTCGGGACAGGGACGTACGAGCAGTACTTC.

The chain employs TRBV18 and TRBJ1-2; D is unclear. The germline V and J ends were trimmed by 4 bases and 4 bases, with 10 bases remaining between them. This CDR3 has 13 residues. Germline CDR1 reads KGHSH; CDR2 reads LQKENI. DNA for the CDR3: TGTGCCAGCTCACACGATACTTTCTATGGCTACACCTTC. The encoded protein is CASSHDTFYGYTF.

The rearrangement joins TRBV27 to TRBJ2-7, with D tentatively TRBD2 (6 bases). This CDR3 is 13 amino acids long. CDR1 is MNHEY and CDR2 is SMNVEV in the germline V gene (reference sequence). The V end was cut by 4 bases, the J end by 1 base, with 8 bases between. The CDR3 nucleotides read TGTGCCAGCAGTTCCGGGGGATCCTACGAGCAGTACTTC. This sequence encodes CASSSGGSYEQYF.

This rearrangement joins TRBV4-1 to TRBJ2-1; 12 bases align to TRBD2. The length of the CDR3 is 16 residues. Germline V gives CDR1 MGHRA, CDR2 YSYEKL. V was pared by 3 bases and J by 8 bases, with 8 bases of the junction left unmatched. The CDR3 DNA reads TGCGCCAGCAGCCACAGACTAGCGGGAGAGTCCGATGAGCAGTTCTTC. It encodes CASSHRLAGESDEQFF.

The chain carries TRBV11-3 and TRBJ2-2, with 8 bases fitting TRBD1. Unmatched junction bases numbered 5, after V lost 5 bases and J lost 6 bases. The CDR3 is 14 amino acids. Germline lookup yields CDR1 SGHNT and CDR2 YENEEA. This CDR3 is CASSPGTGSGELFF. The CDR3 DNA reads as TGTGCCAGCAGCCCCGGGACAGGATCCGGGGAGCTGTTTTTT.

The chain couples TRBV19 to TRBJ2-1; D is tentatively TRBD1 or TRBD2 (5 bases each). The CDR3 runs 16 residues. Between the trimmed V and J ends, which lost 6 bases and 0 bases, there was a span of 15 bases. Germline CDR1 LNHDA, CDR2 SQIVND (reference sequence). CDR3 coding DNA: TGTGCCAGTAGCCCCAGGGACGGCGGCTCCTACAATGAGCAGTTCTTC. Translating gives CASSPRDGGSYNEQFF.

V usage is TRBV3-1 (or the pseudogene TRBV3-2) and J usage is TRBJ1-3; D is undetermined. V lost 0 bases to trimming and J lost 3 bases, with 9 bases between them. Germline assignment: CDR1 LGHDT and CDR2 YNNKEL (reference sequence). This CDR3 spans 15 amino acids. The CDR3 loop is CASSQESGLGNTIYF. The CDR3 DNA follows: TGTGCCAGCAGCCAAGAATCTGGACTTGGAAACACCATATATTTT.

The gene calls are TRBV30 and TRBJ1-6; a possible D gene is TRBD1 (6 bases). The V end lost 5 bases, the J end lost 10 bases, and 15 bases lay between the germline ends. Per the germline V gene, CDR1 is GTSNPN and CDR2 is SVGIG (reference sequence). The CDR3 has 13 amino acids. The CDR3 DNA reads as TGTGCCTGGGGAGTGGCAGGGGCCTCACCCCTCCACTTT. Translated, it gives CAWGVAGASPLHF.

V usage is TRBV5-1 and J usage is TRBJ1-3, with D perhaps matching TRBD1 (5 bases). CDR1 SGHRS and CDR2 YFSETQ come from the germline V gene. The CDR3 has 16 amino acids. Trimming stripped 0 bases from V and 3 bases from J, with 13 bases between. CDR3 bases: TGCGCCAGCAGCTTGGCAGCGGCAGGGCGTGGAAACACCATATATTTT. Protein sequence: CASSLAAAGRGNTIYF. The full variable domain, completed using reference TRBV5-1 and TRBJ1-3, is KAGVTQTPRYLIKTRGQQVTLSCSPISGHRSVSWYQQTPGQGLQFLFEYFSETQRNKGNFPGRFSGRQFSNSRSEMNVSTLELGDSALYLCASSLAAAGRGNTIYFGEGSWLTVV.

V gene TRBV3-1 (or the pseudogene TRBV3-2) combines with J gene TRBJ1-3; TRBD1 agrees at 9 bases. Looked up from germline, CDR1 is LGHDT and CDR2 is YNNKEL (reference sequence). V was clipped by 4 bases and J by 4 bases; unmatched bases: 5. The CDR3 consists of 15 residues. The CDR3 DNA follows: TGTGCCAGCAGCCCACAGGGGGCTGGAGGAAACACCATATATTTT. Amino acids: CASSPQGAGGNTIYF.

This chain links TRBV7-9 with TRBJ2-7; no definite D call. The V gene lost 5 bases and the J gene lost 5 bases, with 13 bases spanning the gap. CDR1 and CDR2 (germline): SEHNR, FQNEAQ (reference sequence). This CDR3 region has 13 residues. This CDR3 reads CASSLQGVDEQYF. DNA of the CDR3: TGTGCCAGCAGCCTCCAAGGTGTGGACGAGCAGTACTTC. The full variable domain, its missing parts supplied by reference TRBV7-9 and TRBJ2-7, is DTGVSQNPRHKITKRGQNVTFRCDPISEHNRLYWYRQTLGQGPEFLTYFQNEAQLEKSRLLSDRFSAERPKGSFSTLEIQRTEQGDSAMYLCASSLQGVDEQYFGPGTRLTVT.

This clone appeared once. DNA for the CDR3: TGTGCCAGCAGCGCCGGACAGGTTCTCTTATCGGCGTTATATTTT. It translates to CASSAGQVLLSALYF. The rearrangement joins TRBV7-6 to TRBJ1-3; TRBD1 matches at 7 bases. This CDR3 has 15 amino acids. V dropped 5 bases and J dropped 14; count of bases not matched to a gene: 18. The germline gives CDR1 SGHVS, CDR2 FNYEAQ.

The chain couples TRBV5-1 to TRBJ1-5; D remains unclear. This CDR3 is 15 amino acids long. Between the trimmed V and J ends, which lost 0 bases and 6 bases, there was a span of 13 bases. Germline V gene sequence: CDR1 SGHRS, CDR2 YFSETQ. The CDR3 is CASSLGVGGSQPQHF. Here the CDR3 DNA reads TGCGCCAGCAGCTTGGGGGTGGGAGGGTCTCAGCCCCAGCATTTT.

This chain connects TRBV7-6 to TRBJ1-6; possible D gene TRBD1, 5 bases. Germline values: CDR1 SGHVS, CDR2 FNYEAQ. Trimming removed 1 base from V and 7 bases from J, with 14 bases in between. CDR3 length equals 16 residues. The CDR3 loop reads CASSLGRGEWNSPLHF. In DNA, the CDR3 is TGTGCCAGCAGCTTAGGACGGGGGGAATGGAATTCACCCCTCCACTTT.

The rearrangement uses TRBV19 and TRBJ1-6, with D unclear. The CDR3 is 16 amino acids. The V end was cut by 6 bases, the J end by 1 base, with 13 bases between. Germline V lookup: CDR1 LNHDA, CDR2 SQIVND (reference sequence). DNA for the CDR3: TGTGCCAGTAGAGCACAAAAAGGGTCCTATAATTCACCCCTCCACTTT. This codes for CASRAQKGSYNSPLHF.

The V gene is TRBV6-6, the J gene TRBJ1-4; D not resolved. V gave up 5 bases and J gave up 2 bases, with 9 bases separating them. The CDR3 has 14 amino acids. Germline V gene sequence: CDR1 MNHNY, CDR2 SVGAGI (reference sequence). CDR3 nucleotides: TGTGCCAGCAGTCTTCAGACGACTAATGAAAAACTGTTTTTT. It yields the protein CASSLQTTNEKLFF.

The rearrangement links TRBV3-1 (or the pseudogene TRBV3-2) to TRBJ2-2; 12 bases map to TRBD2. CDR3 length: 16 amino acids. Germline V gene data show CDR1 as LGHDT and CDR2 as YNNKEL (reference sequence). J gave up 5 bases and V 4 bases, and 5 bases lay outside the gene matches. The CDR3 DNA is TGTGCCAGCAGCCCCCGACTAGCGGGAGTGACCGGGGAGCTGTTTTTT. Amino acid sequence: CASSPRLAGVTGELFF.

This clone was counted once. This CDR3 is CASTPRATTGELFF. The DNA of the CDR3 is TGTGCCAGCACTCCCAGGGCCACAACCGGGGAGCTGTTTTTT. The chain recombines TRBV27 with TRBJ2-2; maybe TRBD1 (5 bases). Germline V gene lookup returns CDR1 MNHEY and CDR2 SMNVEV (reference sequence). The CDR3 is 14 residues long. V was pared by 7 bases and J by 5 bases, with 14 bases between.

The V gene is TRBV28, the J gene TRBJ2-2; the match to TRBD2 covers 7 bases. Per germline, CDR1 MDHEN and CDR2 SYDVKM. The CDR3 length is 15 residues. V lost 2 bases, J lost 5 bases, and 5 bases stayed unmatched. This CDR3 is CASSLGGVGTGELFF. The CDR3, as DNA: TGTGCCAGCAGTTTAGGGGGGGTTGGAACCGGGGAGCTGTTTTTT.

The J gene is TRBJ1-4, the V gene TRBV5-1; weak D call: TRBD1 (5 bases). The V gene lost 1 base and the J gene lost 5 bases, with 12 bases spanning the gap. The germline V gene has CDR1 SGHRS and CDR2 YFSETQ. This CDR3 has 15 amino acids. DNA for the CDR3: TGCGCCAGCAGCTTGTTGGACATACCCAATGAAAAACTGTTTTTT. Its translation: CASSLLDIPNEKLFF.

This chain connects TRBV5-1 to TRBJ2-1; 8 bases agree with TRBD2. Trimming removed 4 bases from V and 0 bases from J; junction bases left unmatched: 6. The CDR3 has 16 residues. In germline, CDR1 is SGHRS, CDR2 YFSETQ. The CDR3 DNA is TGCGCCAGCAGCGTCCGGACTAGCTTCTCCTACAATGAGCAGTTCTTC. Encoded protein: CASSVRTSFSYNEQFF.

Here the CDR3 reads CATRVDWRVTEAFF. In DNA, the CDR3 is TGTGCCACCAGGGTGGACTGGCGGGTGACTGAAGCTTTCTTT. The chain joins TRBV24-1 to TRBJ1-1; D unclear. The CDR3 has 14 amino acids. The germline gives CDR1 KGHDR, CDR2 SFDVKD. V was shortened by 7 bases and J by 5 bases, with 16 bases between the two germline ends.